This T cell receptor beta chain was documented in a study of cytomegalovirus exposure and HLA in healthy donors (dated by TCRdb to about 2017). About the study as a whole: According to an earlier analysis of 550 to 700 of the donors, 150 million to 200 million T cells yielded 117 million unique TCR beta sequences and less than 300 Gb of sequence data. An early release that covered some 640 HLA-typed donors contained about 300 gigabases of sequencing data and 70 million to 100 million unique TCR sequences. Of the roughly 400 genotyped donors, 65% to 90% were placed in the genetic ancestry cluster associated with self-reported Caucasian donors. The aim of the study was to test whether cataloging public T cell receptors could identify signatures of past pathogen exposure. The study profiled the T cell repertoires of 666 subjects by immunosequencing and related them to cytomegalovirus serostatus. In addition to the first cohort of roughly 670 subjects, a separate validation cohort of under 150 different subjects was used. To predict cytomegalovirus infection status, the study combined high-throughput TCR immunosequencing, statistical association of individual TCRs with disease status, and machine learning. To study patterns of TCR occurrence, a later analysis re-analyzed previously published TCR beta repertoires from around 700 donors and added high-resolution HLA genotyping. In the later analysis, no new phenotypic data were used to find candidate immune exposures; instead, reliance was placed on TCR beta sequences and their occurrence across donors. An earlier analysis of around 540 of the donors applied high-throughput TCR beta sequencing to assess whether each TCR beta V gene segment acted as functional or pseudogenic. Donor age, sex, ethnicity and CMV serostatus were collected together with the repertoire data. In a later genetic analysis, genome-wide SNP genotypes for about 60% of the 666 donors were used, and that subset was treated as a discovery cohort. Every discovery cohort repertoire had been produced on one sequencing platform. HLA typing included class I and class II loci at four-digit resolution. The number of donors typed differed by locus, with 629-630 for A, B, C, DRB1 and DQB1, roughly 520 for DQA1, 606 for DPA1, and some 440 for DPB1. A handful of DR-DQ haplotypes were handled as single units for association and clustering because linkage in the cohort was strong. Across under 500 genotyped donors of the cohort, an average of about 250,000 unique TCR beta nucleotide sequences per donor were sequenced, and around 20% of those sequences were non-productive.

A word on this clone: It lacks a known antigen. The sample holds no much larger clone one base away, and base qualities are not on file.

The cohort was made up of roughly 670 healthy bone marrow donors. All cohort members were sampled while nominally healthy, although unrecorded immune exposures were likely present. The donor was CMV seropositive and belonged to the group of 250 to 350 seropositive cohort members. A peripheral blood sample was collected from each donor, and TCR beta sequencing was performed on peripheral blood mononuclear cells. Genomic DNA was extracted from the blood cell samples with the Qiagen DNeasy Blood Extraction Kit. Overall study outcomes, separate from this receptor: In an earlier analysis of several hundred of the donors, most TCR beta V segments were observed in productive rearrangements about 87% or about 30% of the time, broadly matching IMGT annotations. A later analysis found that HLA-associated TCR beta chains were more clonally expanded and had lower generation probabilities than equally common non-associated chains. In a later analysis, several top co-occurrence clusters were reported to appear linked to parvovirus B19, influenza, CMV and Epstein-Barr virus. Assigning TCR associations to individual alleles was difficult when HLA alleles, especially DR and DQ, strongly co-occurred. Most CMV-associated TCR beta chains appeared to be HLA-restricted in a later analysis, and the HLA associations seemed to be driven largely by CMV exposure. A later genetic analysis associated a missense DCLRE1C variant with V-gene and J-gene trimming of TCR beta chains, and an independent cohort replicated the association. A further reported finding was that TCR beta sequences accurately predicted the HLA-A and HLA-B alleles for most subjects in the first cohort. In both the original and validation cohorts, the classifier was reported to diagnose cytomegalovirus status with high specificity and sensitivity. Linkage disequilibrium might explain the correlated functional status among segregating V segments, but an unknown experimental factor could not be excluded. Because some donors lacked HLA typing at each locus, the association tests relied only on the typed subset. According to a later genetic analysis, donors in an Asian-associated ancestry cluster had fewer N-insertions in productive TCRs than the roughly 700-donor mean. The sequencing pipeline was judged likely to have produced a cluster of highly shared sequence variants as a technical artifact. In this cohort, only TCR beta chains were sequenced, and detectable features were limited by the absence of alpha or paired-chain data. The authors suggested that the approach could potentially be extended to other disease states and immunological phenotypes. While some public TCRs were present in many individuals, most TCR sequences turned up only very rarely across donors. The presence/absence analyses assumed that sequencing depth was roughly uniform across donors, and that assumption may not be true. Because counts were too low, roughly 17 rarely observed V segments, including chromosome 9 orphons, were left out of the earlier analysis of several hundred of the donors. CMV serostatus was the only immune exposure information available for the cohort. A later analysis found that TCR association rates varied across HLA loci, with DRB1 alleles showing the most associated TCRs and HLA-C alleles the fewest. Some IMGT-functional V segments, including TRBV6-2 and TRBV6-3, could not be distinguished by the 87-base-pair reads and were therefore excluded. At a false discovery rate of 0.05, a later analysis linked 15,000 to 20,000 TCR beta sequences to specific HLA alleles. In the study, 150 to 200 TCR beta chains were listed as associated with cytomegalovirus. Three of the identified cytomegalovirus-associated TCR beta chains were confirmed in vitro to be specific for cytomegalovirus antigens.

The library was made by the immunoSEQ multiplex PCR assay. A mixture of 60 forward primers for TCR Vbeta segments and 13 reverse primers for TCR Jbeta segments was used in the multiplex PCR. The CDR3 region of rearranged TCR beta genes was amplified from genomic DNA with a multiplex PCR assay. The Illumina HiSeq System was used to sequence the amplified TCR beta libraries as 87-base-pair reads. In the original analysis: A later analysis counted about 76 million unique TCR beta chains across the approximately 700 repertoires, and some 11 million of these chains were shared by at least two donors. A nearest-neighbor algorithm error-corrected the raw reads and collapsed the reads into unique sequences, merging closely related sequences to remove PCR and sequencing errors. Alignment of CDR3 sequences to IMGT reference sequences was used to assign V, D and J gene segments. For a sequence to be retained, at least a six-nucleotide match to both a V gene segment and a J gene segment was required. Rearrangements were called productive when the CDR3 lacked stop codons and stayed in frame with V and J; all others were non-productive. Following IMGT convention, CDR3 was defined as the stretch from the second conserved V-encoded cysteine up to the conserved J-encoded phenylalanine. The earlier analysis of some 600 of the donors excluded sequences that lacked an unambiguous match to a single V gene segment. In an earlier analysis of 450 to 750 of the donors, a V segment was called functional when productive rearrangements were above 56.7%, and segregating when the standard deviation between donors exceeded 5%. To diagnose cytomegalovirus status from the catalog of TCR beta chain sequences, a statistical classification framework was built. A later analysis assigned V and J genes by comparing TCR nucleotide sequences with IMGT/GENE-DB human TR gene sequences. Using the TCRdist pipeline, a later analysis assigned CDR3 sequences along with most-parsimonious VDJ recombination scenarios. In a later analysis, each TCR beta chain was defined by its CDR3 amino acid sequence together with its V-gene family, and reads without a unique V-gene family were excluded. To address suspected cross-contamination and a sequencing artifact, a later analysis removed over 500 highly shared, low-generation-probability nucleotide sequences. For each public chain, a later analysis derived a clonal expansion index from normalized ranks of inferred template counts within each repertoire. A later analysis computed generation probabilities with a VDJ recombination model fitted to out-of-frame rearrangements, and checked the results against IGoR. Hypergeometric tests were used in a later analysis to score TCR-TCR, TCR-HLA and TCR-CMV co-occurrence, with a repertoire-size bias correction applied to the TCR pairs. To estimate false discovery rates, a later analysis permuted the HLA or CMV assignments 20 times. In a later analysis, co-occurring TCRs were grouped using DBSCAN, and TCRdist sequence similarity was added for clustering within HLA-allele-positive subsets. Repertoires with fewer than 30,000 or more than 120,000 public chains, plus five repertoires with anomalous nucleotide sharing, were excluded from co-occurrence clustering. Sourced from immuneACCESS, this table was stored by TCRdb with only in-frame sequences that have V and J called. A share of the clones is absent; for the studies checked, an unresolved V gene accounts for under half, and the remainder has no known explanation. V and J calls and clone size are copied from that table; D and trimming were computed from the DNA. The sample table holds approximately 120,000 clones, of which under 80% were seen once. The ten biggest clones cover around 14% of the sample.

V is reduced by 6 bases and J by 0 bases, leaving a spacing of 15 bases between them. Including the terminal cysteine and phenylalanine, the CDR3 comprises 16 residues. Here the CDR3 DNA is all that survives: 48 bases in frame from base 1. Reading the germline V gene gives CDR1 MDHEN and CDR2 SYDVKM. The sequence joins TRBV28 to TRBJ2-1; TRBD1 is possibly the D segment (6 matching bases). This sequence originates from an older woman in good health and CMV-seropositive. Specimen: PBMCs. The CDR3 region has the sequence CASSPYRVSSYNEQFF. The DNA sequence is as follows: TGTGCCAGCAGCCCCTACAGGGTTAGCTCCTACAATGAGCAGTTCTTC.